This TCR beta chain was sequenced in a study of blood T cell repertoires in COVID-19. Study-wide context: Some COVID-19 samples were acute and others convalescent; all came from the United States, Italy and Spain. Nucleic acid was either cDNA or gDNA, and it came from T cells, B-cell-depleted T cells, or PBMCs.

In the authors' workflow: The assay estimated nucleated cells by amplifying reference gene primers. Measured with immunoSEQ multiplex PCR; TCRdb has only the in-frame clones, and not every one. V and J calls and clone size are given by that table; D and trimming were obtained from the DNA. The top ten clones hold approximately 5.1% of a sample with over 90,000 clones, about nine tenths of them seen once. The CDR3 has 13 amino acids. CDR1 and CDR2 (germline): MNHEY, SVGAGI. The V end lost 7 bases, the J end lost 0 bases, and 9 bases lay between the germline ends. The sample consisted of peripheral blood. The TCR sequence derives from a man aged 50 to 60 with acute or convalescent COVID-19. The chain is built from TRBV6-5 and TRBJ1-2; a possible D gene is TRBD1 (5 bases). DNA for the CDR3: TGTGCCAGCACGGAAGGGGCTAACTATGGCTACACCTTC. It encodes CASTEGANYGYTF.